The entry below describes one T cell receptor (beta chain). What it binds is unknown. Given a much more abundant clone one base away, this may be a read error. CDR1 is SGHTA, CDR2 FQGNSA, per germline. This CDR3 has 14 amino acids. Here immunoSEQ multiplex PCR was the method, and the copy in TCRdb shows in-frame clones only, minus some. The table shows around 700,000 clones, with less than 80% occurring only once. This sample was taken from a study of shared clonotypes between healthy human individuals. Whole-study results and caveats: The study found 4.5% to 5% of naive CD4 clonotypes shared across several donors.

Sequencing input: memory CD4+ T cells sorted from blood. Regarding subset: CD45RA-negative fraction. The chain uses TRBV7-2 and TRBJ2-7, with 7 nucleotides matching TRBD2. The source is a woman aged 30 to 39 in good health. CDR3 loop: CANSPQRDSYEQYF. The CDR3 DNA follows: TGTGCCAACAGCCCGCAGCGGGACTCCTACGAGCAGTACTTC. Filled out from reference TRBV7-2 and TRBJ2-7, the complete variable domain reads GAGVSQSPSNKVTEKGKDVELRCDPISGHTALYWYRQSLGQGLEFLIYFQGNSAPDKSGLPSDRFSAERTGGSVSTLTIQRTQQEDSAVYLCANSPQRDSYEQYFGPGTRLTVT.